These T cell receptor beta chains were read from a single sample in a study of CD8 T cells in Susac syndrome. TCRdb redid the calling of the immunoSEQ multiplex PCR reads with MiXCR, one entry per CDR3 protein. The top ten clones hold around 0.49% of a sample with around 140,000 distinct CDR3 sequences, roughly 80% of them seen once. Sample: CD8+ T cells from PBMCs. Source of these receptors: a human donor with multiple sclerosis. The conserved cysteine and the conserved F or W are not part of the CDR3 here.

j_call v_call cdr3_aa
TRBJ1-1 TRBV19 ASRDPENTEAF
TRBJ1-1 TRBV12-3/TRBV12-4 ASSYNRDPEAF
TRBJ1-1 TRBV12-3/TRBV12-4 ASSSIGAVAF
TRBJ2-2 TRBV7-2 ASSFEQPLELF
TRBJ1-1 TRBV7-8 ASSSPSTGENTEAF
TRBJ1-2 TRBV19 ASSTSGGWVLYGYT
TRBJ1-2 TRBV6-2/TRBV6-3 ASSYGPVGVNGYT
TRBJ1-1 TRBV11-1 ASSLTEGYTEAF
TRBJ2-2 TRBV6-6 ASRRQAENTGELF
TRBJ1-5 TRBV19 ASSYDGYSNQPQH
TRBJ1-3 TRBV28 ASSLLGGWGQSGNTIY
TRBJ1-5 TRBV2 ASSETGGLYSNQPQH
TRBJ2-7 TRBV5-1 ASSPVRTRGDNEQY